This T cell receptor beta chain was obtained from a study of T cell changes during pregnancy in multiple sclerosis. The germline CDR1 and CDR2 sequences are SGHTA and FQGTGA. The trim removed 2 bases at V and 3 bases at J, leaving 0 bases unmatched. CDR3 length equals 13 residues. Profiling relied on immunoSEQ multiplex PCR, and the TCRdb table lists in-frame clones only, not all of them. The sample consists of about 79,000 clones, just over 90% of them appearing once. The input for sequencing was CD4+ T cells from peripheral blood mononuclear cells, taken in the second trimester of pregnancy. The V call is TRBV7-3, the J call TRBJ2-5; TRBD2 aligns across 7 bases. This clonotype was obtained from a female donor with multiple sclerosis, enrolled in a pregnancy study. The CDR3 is CASSLLAEETQYF. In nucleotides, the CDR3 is TGTGCCAGCAGCTTACTAGCGGAAGAGACCCAGTACTTC.